These 21 T cell receptor beta chains originate from one sample sequenced in a study of T-cell memory formation after mild COVID-19. TCRdb redid the calling of the 5' RACE reads with MiXCR, one entry per CDR3 protein. This table holds roughly 150,000 distinct CDR3 sequences, 11% to 15% found once. Sequencing was done on a sample of PBMCs or a T cell subset sorted from them (not recorded which). These receptors were taken from an adult woman who had mild COVID-19 (a few samples of this study predate the infection). Cell type and time point are not known.

This clonotype was picked up a small number of times. J is TRBJ2-3 and V is TRBV27; D may be TRBD1 or TRBD2 (5 bases each). V dropped 6 bases and J dropped 4 bases, with 11 bases sitting between them. This CDR3 spans 13 amino acids. CDR1 MNHEY and CDR2 SMNVEV come from the germline V gene (reference sequence). For the CDR3, the DNA is TGTGCCAGCAGGGGGGTCCGGCCAGATACGCAGTATTTT. Encoded protein: CASRGVRPDTQYF.

The chain has TRBV14 and TRBJ2-7; the match to TRBD1 covers 8 bases. Trimming took 2 bases from V and 2 from J; bases not matched to a gene: 5. The CDR3 is 15 residues long. CDR1 SGHDN and CDR2 FVKESK come from the germline V gene. The DNA for the CDR3 is TGTGCCAGCAGCCAAATTGGGACAGGCCCCTACGAGCAGTACTTC. Translating it yields CASSQIGTGPYEQYF. Filled out from reference TRBV14 and TRBJ2-7, the complete variable domain reads EAGVTQFPSHSVIEKGQTVTLRCDPISGHDNLYWYRRVMGKEIKFLLHFVKESKQDESGMPNNRFLAERTGGTYSTLKVQPAELEDSGVYFCASSQIGTGPYEQYFGPGTRLTVT.

This clonotype was observed at least ten times. The chain carries TRBV12-3 or TRBV12-4 and TRBJ2-5, with a tentative D call TRBD1 (6 bases). Deletions cut 1 base from V and 1 base from J, with 10 bases between. The CDR3 runs 15 residues. The chain's CDR3 is CASSLVGRGQETQYF. CDR3 DNA sequence: TGTGCCAGCAGTTTAGTGGGCAGGGGCCAAGAGACCCAGTACTTC.

The chain's CDR3 is CASSFLAGYTDTQYF. Here the CDR3 DNA reads TGTGCCAGCAGTTTTCTAGCGGGGTACACAGATACGCAGTATTTT. J is TRBJ2-3 and V is TRBV6-5, with 9 positions matching TRBD2. Germline V gives CDR1 MNHEY, CDR2 SVGAGI. The CDR3 runs to 15 residues. V trimming: 4 bases; J trimming: 2 bases; junction bases outside the gene matches: 4.

Many counts were recorded for this clonotype. The V gene is TRBV6-6, the J gene TRBJ2-7; 7 nucleotides align to TRBD2. CDR3 length equals 13 residues. The germline V gene has CDR1 MNHNY and CDR2 SVGAGI (reference sequence). J lost 6 bases, V lost 4 bases, and 6 bases had no gene match. The CDR3 protein is CASSSRLAPEQYF. As DNA, the CDR3 is TGTGCCAGCAGTTCCAGACTAGCCCCCGAGCAGTACTTC.

At least ten counts were recorded for this clonotype. J is TRBJ1-1 and V is TRBV12-3 or TRBV12-4, with D possibly TRBD1 on 5 matching bases. The ends were cut back, 2 bases at V and 8 bases at J, with 6 bases in the middle. CDR3 size: 11 residues. The CDR3 region has the DNA TGTGCCAGCAGTTTATCAGGGGAAGCTTTCTTT. Its protein product is CASSLSGEAFF.

The chain has TRBV5-6 and TRBJ2-6; D remains unclear. The CDR3 has 18 amino acids. Trimming took 4 bases from V and 2 from J, leaving 19 bases between them. Germline CDR1 and CDR2: SGHDT and YYEEEE. The chain's CDR3 is CASSPVSSYGPGANVLTF. The CDR3 nucleotides are TGTGCCAGCAGCCCGGTCAGCTCCTACGGCCCTGGGGCCAACGTCCTGACTTTC.

This clonotype was counted between two and nine times. V and J are TRBV7-6 and TRBJ1-1, with 8 positions matching TRBD1. V was pared by 5 bases and J by 6 bases, with 11 bases of the junction left unmatched. CDR3 length: 15 residues. Germline V lookup: CDR1 SGHVS, CDR2 FNYEAQ. CDR3 in amino acids: CASSAGTGSGAEAFF. In DNA form, the CDR3 reads TGTGCCAGCAGCGCCGGGACAGGCTCAGGCGCTGAAGCTTTCTTT. The full variable domain, completed using reference TRBV7-6 and TRBJ1-1, is GAGVSQSPRYKVTKRGQDVALRCDPISGHVSLYWYRQALGQGPEFLTYFNYEAQQDKSGLPNDRFSAERPEGSISTLTIQRTEQRDSAMYRCASSAGTGSGAEAFFGQGTRLTVV.

This clonotype has just a few counts. The chain uses TRBV6-5 and TRBJ1-3; maybe TRBD1 (6 bases). The V end lost 6 bases, the J end lost 0 bases, and 12 bases lay between the germline ends. CDR1 and CDR2 from the germline V gene are MNHEY and SVGAGI. The CDR3 totals 15 residues. In DNA, the CDR3 is TGTGCCAGCAGCAACACAGGGTACTCTGGAAACACCATATATTTT. It translates to CASSNTGYSGNTIYF.

The chain links TRBV29-1 to TRBJ2-2; D is possibly TRBD2 (6 bases). The V end lost 7 bases, the J end lost 1 base, and 13 bases lay between the germline ends. Germline CDR1 is SQVTM and CDR2 is ANQGSEA. This CDR3 region has 14 residues. This CDR3 is CSASGGENTGELFF. The CDR3, as DNA: TGCAGCGCCTCCGGAGGGGAGAACACCGGGGAGCTGTTTTTT.

This clonotype was observed a few times. The J gene is TRBJ1-1, the V gene TRBV24-1, with D possibly TRBD1 on 6 matching bases. The V gene lost 3 bases and the J gene lost 6 bases, with 13 bases spanning the gap. The CDR3 covers 14 residues. From germline, CDR1 is KGHDR and CDR2 SFDVKD. CDR3 DNA: TGTGCCACCAGTGATCGGACAGCGGGGGCTGAAGCTTTCTTT. Translating gives CATSDRTAGAEAFF.

This clonotype was observed at least ten times. The CDR3 sequence: CASSHPGLEDEQFF. The CDR3 coding sequence is TGTGCCAGCAGCCACCCGGGACTAGAAGATGAGCAGTTCTTC. This chain connects TRBV4-2 to TRBJ2-1; 8 positions match TRBD2. Germline lookup yields CDR1 LGHNA and CDR2 YNFKEQ. The CDR3 spans 14 residues. V was pared by 3 bases and J by 8 bases, with 6 bases of the junction left unmatched.

This chain uses TRBV20-1 with TRBJ1-4; a possible D gene is TRBD1 (6 bases). Looked up from germline, CDR1 is DFQATT and CDR2 is SNEGSKA (reference sequence). Trimming stripped 4 bases from V and 5 bases from J, with 14 bases between. The CDR3 runs to 14 residues. The CDR3 region has the DNA TGCAGTGCTACCCTACAGGGATCGAATGAAAAACTGTTTTTT. It codes for CSATLQGSNEKLFF.

This sequence joins TRBV7-9 and TRBJ2-1; a possible D gene is TRBD2 (5 bases). This CDR3 has 14 amino acids. Germline V CDR1 and CDR2: SEHNR, FQNEAQ (reference sequence). V lost 3 bases and J lost 7, with 13 bases in between. For the CDR3, the DNA is TGTGCCAGCAGCTTCTCCCCACTAGATAATGAGCAGTTCTTC. Its translation: CASSFSPLDNEQFF.

V gene TRBV5-5 combines with J gene TRBJ1-2; tentative D call: TRBD1 (5 bases). CDR3 size: 15 residues. V dropped 3 bases and J dropped 2 bases, with 14 bases sitting between them. Germline V CDR1 and CDR2: SGHKS, YYEKEE (reference sequence). Here the CDR3 DNA reads TGTGCCAGCAGCTCCGGGACCGTCCTAAACTATGGCTACACCTTC. This gives the protein CASSSGTVLNYGYTF.

This clonotype was observed a handful of times. The rearrangement links TRBV12-3 or TRBV12-4 to TRBJ2-2; TRBD2 agrees at 10 bases. This CDR3 comprises 15 residues. V was clipped by 7 bases and J by 6 bases; unmatched bases: 8. The CDR3 reads CASIVTLAGAGELFF. The CDR3 DNA is TGTGCCAGCATCGTTACCCTAGCGGGAGCCGGGGAGCTGTTTTTT.

This chain joins TRBV5-1 and TRBJ2-7; D not certain. Germline V CDR1 and CDR2: SGHRS, YFSETQ. V lost 0 bases and J lost 5, with 12 bases in between. The CDR3 loop spans 14 amino acids. The CDR3 DNA is TGCGCCAGCAGCTTGGCACACGTACCCCACGAGCAGTACTTC. This sequence encodes CASSLAHVPHEQYF.

This clonotype has at least ten counts. The rearrangement uses TRBV6-2 or TRBV6-3 and TRBJ2-2, with D uncertain. The CDR3 sequence is 15 residues long. Trimming left V 0 bases short and J 5 bases short, with 10 bases between. CDR1 MNHEY and CDR2 SVGEGT come from the germline V gene. The CDR3 reads CASSYSGQTTGELFF. The CDR3 DNA follows: TGTGCCAGCAGTTACTCAGGGCAGACGACCGGGGAGCTGTTTTTT.

This clonotype appeared a few times. The chain employs TRBV18 and TRBJ2-4; D is unclear. The V gene's germline CDR1 is KGHSH and CDR2 LQKENI. This CDR3 is 16 amino acids long. Trimming left V 2 bases short and J 0 bases short, with 11 bases between. The DNA for the CDR3 is TGTGCCAGCTCACCATGGGAAATTGGAGCCAAAAACATTCAGTACTTC. It yields the protein CASSPWEIGAKNIQYF.

This clonotype was counted many times. The chain has TRBV14 and TRBJ2-7; no clear D gene. Germline V gene data show CDR1 as SGHDN and CDR2 as FVKESK. V was clipped by 4 bases and J by 5 bases, with 21 bases between them. The CDR3 runs 16 residues. The CDR3 sequence: CASSLRAFPKAHEQYF. The CDR3 DNA follows: TGTGCCAGCAGCCTCCGGGCTTTTCCAAAGGCTCACGAGCAGTACTTC.

This clonotype was observed a few times. V gene TRBV7-6 combines with J gene TRBJ1-5; no reliable D call. CDR3 length: 17 amino acids. With 5 bases removed from V and 3 bases from J, the gap between germline ends came to 20 bases. CDR1 SGHVS and CDR2 FNYEAQ come from the germline V gene. CDR3 sequence: CASSPLRADFTNQPQHF. CDR3 in DNA: TGTGCCAGCAGCCCGTTGAGGGCAGATTTCACCAATCAGCCCCAGCATTTT.